The present TCR beta chain was sequenced within a study of regulatory T cells in long-lasting Graves disease. Whole-study context: Patients met the persistent Graves' disease definition after over 5 years of antithyroid drugs with positive TSH receptor antibodies. Findings and caveats of the study: The sample size was small, and this may have reduced accuracy.

This clonotype came up a few times. What it binds is not known. CDR3-region Arm-PCR and iRepertoire HTBI primers produced the TCR beta libraries. A single record per CDR3 protein comes from TCRdb applying MiXCR to the multiplex PCR reads. This table has approximately 500,000 distinct CDR3 sequences, under 25% appearing once. The time point here: persistent/refractory GD, antithyroid drugs over 5 years with positive TRAb. PBMCs were the source of the RNA used for TCR sequencing. It was by American Thyroid Association guidelines that Graves' disease was diagnosed. The sequence came from a female donor with Graves disease. Sample: peripheral blood mononuclear cells (PBMCs), taken when the disease was refractory, from a patient treated with antithyroid drugs.

The DNA of the CDR3 is TGTGCCAGCCACGCGTTGGGTAGCAATCAGCCCCAGCATTTT. Translating gives CASHALGSNQPQHF. The chain combines TRBV6-1 with TRBJ1-5; D gene unclear. CDR1 MNHNS and CDR2 SASEGT come from the germline V gene. The CDR3 sequence is 14 residues long. V was clipped by 8 bases and J by 0 bases, with 11 bases between them.